The sequence of this TCR beta chain was determined in a study of spatial heterogeneity in lung cancer. Regarding time point: sample taken at primary tumor resection. Without sorting, whole RNA was sequenced from tumor, nontumor lung or frozen PBMC. The V and J ends lost 2 bases and 6 bases, in that order; junction bases with no gene match: 4. Germline V gives CDR1 SGHAT, CDR2 FQNNGV. This CDR3 spans 14 amino acids. TCRdb reanalysed the 5' RACE reads using MiXCR and keeps one entry per CDR3 protein. Of approximately 24,000 distinct CDR3 sequences listed, about 4.5% are singletons. This clonotype was counted ten times or more.

The specimen comprised PBMCs, sampled at surgery. The genes are TRBV11-2 and TRBJ2-7; TRBD1 matches 10 bases. The clonotype originates from a male donor with early-stage non-small cell lung cancer. The CDR3 loop reads CASSLTGTGVEQYF. In DNA form, the CDR3 reads TGTGCCAGCAGCTTAACCGGGACAGGGGTCGAGCAGTACTTC.